This T cell receptor beta chain was found in a study of shared clonotypes between healthy human individuals. Findings of the study overall: Memory subsets generally showed lower estimated richness than naive subsets.

Measured with immunoSEQ multiplex PCR; TCRdb has only the in-frame clones, and not every one. The table lists approximately 92,000 clones, almost 70% of them singletons. As regards this clone: Its specificity is not known.

Germline V gene lookup returns CDR1 GTSNPN and CDR2 SVGIG (reference sequence). CDR3 size: 17 residues. Trimming took 0 bases from V and 3 from J, leaving 18 bases between them. The material sequenced was memory CD8+ T cells sorted from blood. Subset denoted: CD45RO+ cells pooled with CCR7-negative TemRA cells. V and J are TRBV30 and TRBJ1-5, with D perhaps matching TRBD1 (5 bases). The clonotype originates from a man aged 25 to 40 in good health. The DNA of the CDR3 is TGTGCCTGGAGTGTACTTTTCCCAGGGAGGTTCAATCAGCCCCAGCATTTT. Encoded protein: CAWSVLFPGRFNQPQHF.